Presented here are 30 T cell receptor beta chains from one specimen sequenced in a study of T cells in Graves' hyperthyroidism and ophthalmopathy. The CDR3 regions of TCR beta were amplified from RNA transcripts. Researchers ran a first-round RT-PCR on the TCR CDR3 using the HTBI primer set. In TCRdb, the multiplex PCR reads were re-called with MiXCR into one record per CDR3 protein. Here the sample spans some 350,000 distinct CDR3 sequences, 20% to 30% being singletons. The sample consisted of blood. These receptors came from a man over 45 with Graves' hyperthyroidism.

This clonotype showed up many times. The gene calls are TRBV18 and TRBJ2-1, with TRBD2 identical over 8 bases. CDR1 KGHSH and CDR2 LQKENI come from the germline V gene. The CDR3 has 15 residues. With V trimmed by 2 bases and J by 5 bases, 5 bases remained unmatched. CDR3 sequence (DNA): TGTGCCAGCTCACCAAAAAGCGGGAGCAACAATGAGCAGTTCTTC. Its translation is CASSPKSGSNNEQFF.

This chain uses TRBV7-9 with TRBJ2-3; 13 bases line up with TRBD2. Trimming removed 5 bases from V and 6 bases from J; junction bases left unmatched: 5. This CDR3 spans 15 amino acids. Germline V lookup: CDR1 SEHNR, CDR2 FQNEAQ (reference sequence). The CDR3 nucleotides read TGTGCCAGCAGCACCAGGACTAGCGGGAGTGATACGCAGTATTTT. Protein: CASSTRTSGSDTQYF.

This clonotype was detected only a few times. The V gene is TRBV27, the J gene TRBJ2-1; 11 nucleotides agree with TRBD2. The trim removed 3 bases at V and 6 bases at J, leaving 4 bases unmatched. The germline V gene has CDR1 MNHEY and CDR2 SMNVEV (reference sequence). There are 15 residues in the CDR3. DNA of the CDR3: TGTGCCAGCAGTTTTAGCGGGAGGGCCATCAATGAGCAGTTCTTC. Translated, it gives CASSFSGRAINEQFF.

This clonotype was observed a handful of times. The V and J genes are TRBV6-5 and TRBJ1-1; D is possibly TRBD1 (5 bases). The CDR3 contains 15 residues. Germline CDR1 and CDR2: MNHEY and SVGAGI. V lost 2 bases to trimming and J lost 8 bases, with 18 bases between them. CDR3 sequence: CASSYGGDSSTEAFF. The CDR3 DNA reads TGTGCCAGCAGTTACGGAGGGGACTCATCAACCGAAGCTTTCTTT.

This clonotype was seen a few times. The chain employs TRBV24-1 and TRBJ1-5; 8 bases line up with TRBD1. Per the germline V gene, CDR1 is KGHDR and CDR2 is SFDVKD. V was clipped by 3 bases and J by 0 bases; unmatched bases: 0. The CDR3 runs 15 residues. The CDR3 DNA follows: TGTGCCACCAGTGATGACAGGGGTAGCAATCAGCCCCAGCATTTT. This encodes CATSDDRGSNQPQHF.

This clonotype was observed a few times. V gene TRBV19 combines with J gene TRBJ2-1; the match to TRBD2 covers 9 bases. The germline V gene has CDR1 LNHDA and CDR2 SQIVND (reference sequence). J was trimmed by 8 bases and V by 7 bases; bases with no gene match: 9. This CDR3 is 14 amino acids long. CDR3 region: CASNGGRGAYEQFF. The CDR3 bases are TGTGCCAGTAACGGCGGGAGGGGGGCCTATGAGCAGTTCTTC.

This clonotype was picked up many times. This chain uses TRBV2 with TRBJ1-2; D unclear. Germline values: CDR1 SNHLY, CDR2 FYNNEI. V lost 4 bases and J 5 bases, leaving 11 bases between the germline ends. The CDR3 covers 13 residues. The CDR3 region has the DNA TGTGCCAGCAGTGTAGTAATATATTATGGCTACACCTTC. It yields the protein CASSVVIYYGYTF. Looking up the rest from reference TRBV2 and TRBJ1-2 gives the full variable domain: EPEVTQTPSHQVTQMGQEVILRCVPISNHLYFYWYRQILGQKVEFLVSFYNNEISEKSEIFDDQFSVERPDGSNFTLKIRSTKLEDSAMYFCASSVVIYYGYTFGSGTRLTVV.

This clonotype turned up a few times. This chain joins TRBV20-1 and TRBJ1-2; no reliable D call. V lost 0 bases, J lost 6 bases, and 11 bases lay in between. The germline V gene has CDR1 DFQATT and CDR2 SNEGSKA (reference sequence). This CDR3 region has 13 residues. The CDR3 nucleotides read TGCAGTGCTAGAGATTACCCAGACGATGGCTACACCTTC. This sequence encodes CSARDYPDDGYTF.

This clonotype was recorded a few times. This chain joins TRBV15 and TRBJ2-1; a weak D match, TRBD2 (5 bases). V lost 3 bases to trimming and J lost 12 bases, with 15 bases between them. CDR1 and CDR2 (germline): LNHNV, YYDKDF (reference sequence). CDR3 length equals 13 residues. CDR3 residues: CATSRRGLIVQFF. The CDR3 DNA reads TGTGCCACCAGCAGGAGAGGGTTAATAGTGCAGTTCTTC.

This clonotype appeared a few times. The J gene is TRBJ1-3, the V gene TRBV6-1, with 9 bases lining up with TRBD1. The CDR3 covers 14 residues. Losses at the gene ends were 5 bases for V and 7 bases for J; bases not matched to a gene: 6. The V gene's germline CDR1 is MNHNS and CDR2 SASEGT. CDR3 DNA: TGTGCCAGCAGTCCACAGGGGGCAAGGAACACCATATATTTT. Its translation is CASSPQGARNTIYF.

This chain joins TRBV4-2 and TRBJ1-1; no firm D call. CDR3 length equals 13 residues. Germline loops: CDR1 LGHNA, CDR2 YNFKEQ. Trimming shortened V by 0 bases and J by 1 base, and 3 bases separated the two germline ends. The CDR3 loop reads CASSQDPNTEAFF. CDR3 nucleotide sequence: TGTGCCAGCAGCCAAGACCCGAACACTGAAGCTTTCTTT.

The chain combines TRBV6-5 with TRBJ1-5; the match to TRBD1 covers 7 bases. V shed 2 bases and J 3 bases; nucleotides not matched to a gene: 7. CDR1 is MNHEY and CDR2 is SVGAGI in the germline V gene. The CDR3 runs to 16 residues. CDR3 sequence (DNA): TGTGCCAGCAGTTACCCGAGGACAGGAAACAATCAGCCCCAGCATTTT. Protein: CASSYPRTGNNQPQHF.

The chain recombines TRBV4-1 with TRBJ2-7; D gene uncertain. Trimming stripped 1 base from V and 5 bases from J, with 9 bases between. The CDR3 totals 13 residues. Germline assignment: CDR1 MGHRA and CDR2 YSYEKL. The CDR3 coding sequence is TGCGCCAGCAGCCAAGTTATCTCGGACGAGCAGTACTTC. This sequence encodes CASSQVISDEQYF.

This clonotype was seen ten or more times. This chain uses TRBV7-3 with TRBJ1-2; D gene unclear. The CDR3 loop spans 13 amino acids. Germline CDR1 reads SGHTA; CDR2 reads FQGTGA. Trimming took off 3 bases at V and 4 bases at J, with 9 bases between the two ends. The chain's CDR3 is CASSFGKGYGYTF. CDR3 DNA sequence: TGTGCCAGCAGCTTCGGCAAAGGCTATGGCTACACCTTC.

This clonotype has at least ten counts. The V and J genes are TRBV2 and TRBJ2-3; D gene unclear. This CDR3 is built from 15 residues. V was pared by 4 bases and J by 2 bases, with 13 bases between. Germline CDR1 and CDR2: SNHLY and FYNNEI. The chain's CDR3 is CASSVRQASTDTQYF. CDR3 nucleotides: TGTGCCAGCAGTGTGCGGCAGGCCTCCACAGATACGCAGTATTTT. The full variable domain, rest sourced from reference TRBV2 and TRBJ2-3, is EPEVTQTPSHQVTQMGQEVILRCVPISNHLYFYWYRQILGQKVEFLVSFYNNEISEKSEIFDDQFSVERPDGSNFTLKIRSTKLEDSAMYFCASSVRQASTDTQYFGPGTRLTVL.

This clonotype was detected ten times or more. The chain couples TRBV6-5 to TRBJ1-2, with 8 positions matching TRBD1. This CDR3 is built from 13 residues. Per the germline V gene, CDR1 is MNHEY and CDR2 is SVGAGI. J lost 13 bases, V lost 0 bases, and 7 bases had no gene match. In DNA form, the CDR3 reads TGTGCCAGCAGTTACTCGACAGGGGTCAAGTCCACCTTC. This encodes CASSYSTGVKSTF.

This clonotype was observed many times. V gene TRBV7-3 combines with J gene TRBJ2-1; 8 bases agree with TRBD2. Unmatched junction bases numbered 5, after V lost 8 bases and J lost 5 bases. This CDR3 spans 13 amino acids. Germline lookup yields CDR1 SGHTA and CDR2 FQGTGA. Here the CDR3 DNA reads TGTGCCAGCGCGGGAGGCCCGAACAATGAGCAGTTCTTC. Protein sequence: CASAGGPNNEQFF. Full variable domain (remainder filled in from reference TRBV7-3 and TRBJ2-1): GAGVSQTPSNKVTEKGKYVELRCDPISGHTALYWYRQSLGQGPEFLIYFQGTGAADDSGLPNDRFFAVRPEGSVSTLKIQRTERGDSAVYLCASAGGPNNEQFFGPGTRLTVL.

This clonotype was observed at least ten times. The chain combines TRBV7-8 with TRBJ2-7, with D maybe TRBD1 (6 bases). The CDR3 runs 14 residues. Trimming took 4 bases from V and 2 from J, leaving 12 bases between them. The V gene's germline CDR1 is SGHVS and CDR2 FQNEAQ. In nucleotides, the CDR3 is TGTGCCAGCAGCTCGACAGGAACCGCCTACGAGCAGTACTTC. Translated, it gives CASSSTGTAYEQYF.

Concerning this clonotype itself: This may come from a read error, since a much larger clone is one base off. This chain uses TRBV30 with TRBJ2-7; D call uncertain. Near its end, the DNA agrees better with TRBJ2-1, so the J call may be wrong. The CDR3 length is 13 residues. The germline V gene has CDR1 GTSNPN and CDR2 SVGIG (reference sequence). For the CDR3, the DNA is TGTGCCTGGAGTGTAACAGCCAGCTACGAGCAGTTCTTC. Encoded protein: CAWSVTASYEQFF.

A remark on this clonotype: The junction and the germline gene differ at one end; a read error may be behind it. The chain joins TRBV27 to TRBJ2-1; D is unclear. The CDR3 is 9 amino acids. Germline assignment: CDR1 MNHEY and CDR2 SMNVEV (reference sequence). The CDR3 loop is CANSRSRFF. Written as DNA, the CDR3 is TGTGCCAACAGTAGATCGCGGTTCTTC.

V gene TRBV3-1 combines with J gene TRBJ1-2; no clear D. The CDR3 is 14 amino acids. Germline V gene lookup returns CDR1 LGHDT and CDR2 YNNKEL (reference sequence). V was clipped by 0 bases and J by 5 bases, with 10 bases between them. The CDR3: CASSQDWSGYGYTF. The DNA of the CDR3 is TGTGCCAGCAGCCAAGATTGGTCAGGTTATGGCTACACCTTC.

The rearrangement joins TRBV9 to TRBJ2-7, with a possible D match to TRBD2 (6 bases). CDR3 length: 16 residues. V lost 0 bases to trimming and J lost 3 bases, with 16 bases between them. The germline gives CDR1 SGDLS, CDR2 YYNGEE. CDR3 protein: CASSVGDRDSHYEQYF. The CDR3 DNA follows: TGTGCCAGCAGCGTAGGGGACCGGGACTCCCACTACGAGCAGTACTTC.

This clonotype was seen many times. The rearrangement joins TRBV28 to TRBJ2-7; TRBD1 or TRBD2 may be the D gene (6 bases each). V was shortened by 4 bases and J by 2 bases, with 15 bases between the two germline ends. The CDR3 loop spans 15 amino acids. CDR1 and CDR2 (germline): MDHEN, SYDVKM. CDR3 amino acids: CASSSGASNPYEQYF. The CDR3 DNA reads TGTGCCAGCAGTTCGGGGGCTTCTAACCCCTACGAGCAGTACTTC.

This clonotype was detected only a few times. The CDR3 spells CSARDAGGTEAFF. CDR3 bases: TGCAGTGCTAGAGATGCTGGGGGCACTGAAGCTTTCTTT. V is TRBV20-1 and J is TRBJ1-1; D may be TRBD1 (5 bases). This CDR3 contains 13 residues. The V gene's germline CDR1 is DFQATT and CDR2 SNEGSKA (reference sequence). V was cut by 0 bases and J by 4 bases, with 9 bases left in between.

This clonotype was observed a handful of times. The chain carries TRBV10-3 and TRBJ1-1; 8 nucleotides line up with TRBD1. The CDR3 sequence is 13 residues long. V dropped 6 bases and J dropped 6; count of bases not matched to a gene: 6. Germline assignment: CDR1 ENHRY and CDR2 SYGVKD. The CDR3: CAIRTGAVSEAFF. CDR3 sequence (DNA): TGTGCCATCAGGACAGGGGCGGTTTCTGAAGCTTTCTTT.

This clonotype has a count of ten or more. The CDR3 DNA reads TGTGCCAGCAGCCTATCCGGAGGAGGCAATGAGCAGTTCTTC. It encodes CASSLSGGGNEQFF. The gene calls are TRBV11-2 and TRBJ2-1, with D possibly TRBD2 on 5 matching bases. Germline V CDR1 and CDR2: SGHAT, FQNNGV. CDR3 length equals 14 residues. Trimming cost V 5 bases and J 6 bases, with 14 bases left between them.

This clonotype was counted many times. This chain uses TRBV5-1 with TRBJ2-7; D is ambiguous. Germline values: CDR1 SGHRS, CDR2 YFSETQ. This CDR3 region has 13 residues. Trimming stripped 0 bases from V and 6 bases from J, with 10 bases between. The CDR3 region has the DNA TGCGCCAGCAGCTTGGTTCAGGCGAGCGAGCAGTACTTC. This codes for CASSLVQASEQYF.

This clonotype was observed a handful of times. CDR3 coding DNA: TGCAGTGCGCCTGCCGACTCTCACACCGGGGAGCTGTTTTTT. This encodes CSAPADSHTGELFF. The rearrangement joins TRBV20-1 to TRBJ2-2; no definite D call. The CDR3 has 14 amino acids. Germline V gene lookup returns CDR1 DFQATT and CDR2 SNEGSKA (reference sequence). Trimming shortened V by 6 bases and J by 3 bases, and 14 bases separated the two germline ends.

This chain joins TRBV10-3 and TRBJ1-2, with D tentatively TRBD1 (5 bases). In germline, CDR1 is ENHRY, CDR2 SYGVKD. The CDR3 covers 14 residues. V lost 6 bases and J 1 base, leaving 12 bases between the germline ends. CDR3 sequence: CAIRSDSHNYGYTF. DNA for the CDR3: TGTGCCATCAGATCAGACAGCCATAACTATGGCTACACCTTC.

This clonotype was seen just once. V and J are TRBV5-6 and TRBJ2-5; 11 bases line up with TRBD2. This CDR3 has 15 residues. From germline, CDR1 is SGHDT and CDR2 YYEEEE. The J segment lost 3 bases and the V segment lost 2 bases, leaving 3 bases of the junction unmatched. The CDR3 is CASSFSGREEETQYF. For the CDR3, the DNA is TGTGCCAGCAGCTTTAGCGGGAGGGAGGAAGAGACCCAGTACTTC.